This T cell receptor beta chain was retrieved from a study of control samples from healthy donors and cancer patients. The CDR3 loop spans 16 amino acids. The V end lost 5 bases, the J end lost 3 bases, and 17 bases lay between the germline ends. The germline gives CDR1 SEHNR, CDR2 FQNEAQ (reference sequence). Clones were read by immunoSEQ multiplex PCR, and TCRdb kept only the in-frame ones, dropping some. The sample yields tens of thousands of clones, approximately 84% seen once. The TCR comes from a man between 65 and 79 years old with lung cancer. The specimen sequenced was PBMCs. The J gene is TRBJ2-1, the V gene TRBV7-9; either TRBD1 or TRBD2 may supply D (5 bases each). DNA for the CDR3: TGTGCCAGCAGCCCTTCCGAGGGGATCTTCTACAATGAGCAGTTCTTC. Amino acids: CASSPSEGIFYNEQFF.